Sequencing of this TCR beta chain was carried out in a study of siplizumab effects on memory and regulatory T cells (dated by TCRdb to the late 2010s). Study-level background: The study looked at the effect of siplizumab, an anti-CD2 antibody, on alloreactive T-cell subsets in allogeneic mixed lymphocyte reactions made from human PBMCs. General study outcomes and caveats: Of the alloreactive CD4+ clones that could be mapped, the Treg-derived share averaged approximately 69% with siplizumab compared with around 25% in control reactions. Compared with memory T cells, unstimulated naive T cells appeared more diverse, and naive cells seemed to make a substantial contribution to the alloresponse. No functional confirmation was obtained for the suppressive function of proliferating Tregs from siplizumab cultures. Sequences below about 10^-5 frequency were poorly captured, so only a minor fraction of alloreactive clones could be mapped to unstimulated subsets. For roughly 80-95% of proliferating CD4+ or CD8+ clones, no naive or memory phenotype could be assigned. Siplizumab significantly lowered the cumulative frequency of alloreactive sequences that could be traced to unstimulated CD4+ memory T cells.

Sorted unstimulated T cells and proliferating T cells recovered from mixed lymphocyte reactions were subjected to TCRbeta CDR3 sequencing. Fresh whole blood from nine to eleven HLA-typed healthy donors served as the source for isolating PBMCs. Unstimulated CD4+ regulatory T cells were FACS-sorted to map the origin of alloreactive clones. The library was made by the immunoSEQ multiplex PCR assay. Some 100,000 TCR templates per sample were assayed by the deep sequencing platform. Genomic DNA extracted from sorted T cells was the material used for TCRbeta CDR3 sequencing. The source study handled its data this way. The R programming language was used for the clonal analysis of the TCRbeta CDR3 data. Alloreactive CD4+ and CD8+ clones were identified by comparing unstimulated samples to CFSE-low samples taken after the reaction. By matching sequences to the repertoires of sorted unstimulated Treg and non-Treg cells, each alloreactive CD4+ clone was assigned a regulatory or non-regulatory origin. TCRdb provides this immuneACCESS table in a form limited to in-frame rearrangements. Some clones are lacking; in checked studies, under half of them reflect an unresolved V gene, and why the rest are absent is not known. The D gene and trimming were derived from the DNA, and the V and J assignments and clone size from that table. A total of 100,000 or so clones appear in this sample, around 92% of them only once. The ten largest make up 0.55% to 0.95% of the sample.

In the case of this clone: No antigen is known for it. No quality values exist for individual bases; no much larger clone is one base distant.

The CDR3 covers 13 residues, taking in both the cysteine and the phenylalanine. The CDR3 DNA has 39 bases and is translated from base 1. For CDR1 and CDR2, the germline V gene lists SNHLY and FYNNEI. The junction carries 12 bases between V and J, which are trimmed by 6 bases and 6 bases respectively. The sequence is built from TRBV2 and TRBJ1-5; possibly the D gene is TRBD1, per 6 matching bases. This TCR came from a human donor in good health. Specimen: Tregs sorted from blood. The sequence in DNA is TGTGCCAGCAGGTCAGGGGAAGGTCAGCCCCAGCATTTT. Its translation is CASRSGEGQPQHF.